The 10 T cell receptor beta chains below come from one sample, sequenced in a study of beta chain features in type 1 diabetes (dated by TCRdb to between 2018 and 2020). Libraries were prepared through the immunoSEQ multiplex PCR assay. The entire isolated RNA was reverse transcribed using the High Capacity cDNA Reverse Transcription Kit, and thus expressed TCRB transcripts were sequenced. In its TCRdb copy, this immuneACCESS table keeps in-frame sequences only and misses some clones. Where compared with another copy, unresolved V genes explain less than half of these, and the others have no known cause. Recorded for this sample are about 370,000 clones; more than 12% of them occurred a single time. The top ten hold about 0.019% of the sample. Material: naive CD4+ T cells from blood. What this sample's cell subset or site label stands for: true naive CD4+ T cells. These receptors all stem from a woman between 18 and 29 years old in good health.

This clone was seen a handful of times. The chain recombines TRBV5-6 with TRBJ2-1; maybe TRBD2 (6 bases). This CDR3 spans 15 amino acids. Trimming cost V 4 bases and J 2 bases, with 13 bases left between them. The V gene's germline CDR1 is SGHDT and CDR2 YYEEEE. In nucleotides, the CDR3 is TGTGCCAGCAGCGGGAGGACTGCTCCCTACAATGAGCAGTTCTTC. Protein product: CASSGRTAPYNEQFF.

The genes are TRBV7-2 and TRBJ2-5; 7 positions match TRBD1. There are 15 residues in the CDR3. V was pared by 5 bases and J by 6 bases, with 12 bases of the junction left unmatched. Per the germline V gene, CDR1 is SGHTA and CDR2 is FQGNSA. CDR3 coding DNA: TGTGCCAGCAGCGACCTCGGGACAGCTAGGAAGACCCAGTACTTC. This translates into CASSDLGTARKTQYF.

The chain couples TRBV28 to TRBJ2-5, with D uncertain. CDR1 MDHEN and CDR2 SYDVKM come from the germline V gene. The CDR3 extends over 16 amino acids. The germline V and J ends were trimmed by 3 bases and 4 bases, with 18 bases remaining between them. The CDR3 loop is CASSLGPGPRPETQYF. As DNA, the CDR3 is TGTGCCAGCAGTTTGGGTCCTGGGCCCCGCCCAGAGACCCAGTACTTC.

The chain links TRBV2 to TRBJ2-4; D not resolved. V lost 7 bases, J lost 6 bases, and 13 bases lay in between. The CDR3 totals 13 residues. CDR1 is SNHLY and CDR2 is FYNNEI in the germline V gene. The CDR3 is CASIQDVANIQYF. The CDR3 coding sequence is TGTGCCAGCATCCAGGATGTTGCAAACATTCAGTACTTC.

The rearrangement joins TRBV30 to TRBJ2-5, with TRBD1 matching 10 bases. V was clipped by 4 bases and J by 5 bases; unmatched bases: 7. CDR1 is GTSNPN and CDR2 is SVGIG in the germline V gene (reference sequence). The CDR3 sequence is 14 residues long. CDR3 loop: CAWNPGQGSETQYF. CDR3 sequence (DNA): TGTGCCTGGAACCCGGGACAGGGGAGTGAGACCCAGTACTTC. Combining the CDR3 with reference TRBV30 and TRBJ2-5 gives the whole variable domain SQTIHQWPATLVQPVGSPLSLECTVEGTSNPNLYWYRQAAGRGLQLLFYSVGIGQISSEVPQNLSASRPQDRQFILSSKKLLLSDSGFYLCAWNPGQGSETQYFGPGTRLLVL.

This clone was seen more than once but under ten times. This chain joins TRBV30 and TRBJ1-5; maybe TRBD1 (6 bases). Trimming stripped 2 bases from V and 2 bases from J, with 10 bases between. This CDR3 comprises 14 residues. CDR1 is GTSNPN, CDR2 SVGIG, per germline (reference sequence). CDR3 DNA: TGTGCCTGGAGTCCACAGGGAGGCAATCAGCCCCAGCATTTT. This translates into CAWSPQGGNQPQHF.

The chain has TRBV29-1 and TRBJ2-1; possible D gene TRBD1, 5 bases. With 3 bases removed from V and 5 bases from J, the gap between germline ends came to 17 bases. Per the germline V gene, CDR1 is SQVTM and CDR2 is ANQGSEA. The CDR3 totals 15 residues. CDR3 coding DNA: TGCAGCGTTGACCCCACAGGCCCCCCCCACAATGAGCAGTTCTTC. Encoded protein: CSVDPTGPPHNEQFF.

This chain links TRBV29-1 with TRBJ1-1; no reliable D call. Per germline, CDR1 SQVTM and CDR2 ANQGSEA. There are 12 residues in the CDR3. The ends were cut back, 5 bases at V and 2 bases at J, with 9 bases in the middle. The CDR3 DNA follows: TGCAGCGTTCCCTCAGTAAACACTGAAGCTTTCTTT. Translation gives CSVPSVNTEAFF. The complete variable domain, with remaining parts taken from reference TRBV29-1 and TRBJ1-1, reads SAVISQKPSRDICQRGTSLTIQCQVDSQVTMMFWYRQQPGQSLTLIATANQGSEATYESGFVIDKFPISRPNLTFSTLTVSNMSPEDSSIYLCSVPSVNTEAFFGQGTRLTVV.

In DNA, the CDR3 is TGTGCCAGCAGCGTAGCTCTCGGGACACCGAACACTGAAGCTTTCTTT. Its translation is CASSVALGTPNTEAFF. This chain joins TRBV9 and TRBJ1-1, with D possibly TRBD1 on 6 matching bases. With 0 bases removed from V and 1 base from J, the gap between germline ends came to 13 bases. The germline V gene encodes CDR1 SGDLS and CDR2 YYNGEE. The CDR3 has 16 residues.

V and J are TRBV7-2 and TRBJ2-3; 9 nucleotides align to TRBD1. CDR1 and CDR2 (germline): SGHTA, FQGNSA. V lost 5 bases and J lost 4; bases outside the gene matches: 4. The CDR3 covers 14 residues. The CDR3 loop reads CASSPWTGADTQYF. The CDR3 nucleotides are TGTGCCAGCAGCCCTTGGACAGGGGCAGATACGCAGTATTTT.